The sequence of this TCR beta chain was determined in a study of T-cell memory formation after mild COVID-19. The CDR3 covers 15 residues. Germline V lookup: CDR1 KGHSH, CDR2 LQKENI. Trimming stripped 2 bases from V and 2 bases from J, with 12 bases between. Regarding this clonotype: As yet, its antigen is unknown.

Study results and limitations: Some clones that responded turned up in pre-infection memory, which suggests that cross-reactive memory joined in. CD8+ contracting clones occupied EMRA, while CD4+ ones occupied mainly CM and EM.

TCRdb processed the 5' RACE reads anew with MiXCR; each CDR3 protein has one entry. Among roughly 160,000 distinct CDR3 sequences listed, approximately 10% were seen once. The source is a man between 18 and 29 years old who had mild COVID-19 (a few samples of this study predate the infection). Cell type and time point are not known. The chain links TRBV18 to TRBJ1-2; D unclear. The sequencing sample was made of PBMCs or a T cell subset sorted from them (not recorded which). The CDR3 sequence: CASSPDLRTNYGYTF. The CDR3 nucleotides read TGTGCCAGCTCACCAGATCTCAGGACCAACTATGGCTACACCTTC.